This passage covers 3 T cell receptor beta chains from one sample sequenced in a study of HIV-infected children after antiretroviral therapy interruption. The TCR library was built from RNA with a 3' RACE protocol and unique molecular identifiers. TCRdb recomputed calls from the 3' RACE reads with MiXCR, one row per CDR3 protein. The sample shows nearly 15,000 distinct CDR3 sequences, under 4% of them seen only once. The treatment: PENTA 11 planned treatment interruption arm or continuous ART arm. Sequenced here: CD45RO+ CD8+ T cells from PBMCs, pooled from several time points, sampled from a donor given antiretroviral therapy, either interrupted or continuous. The subset denotes: memory CD8+ CD45RO+ CD45RA- T cells. These receptors all come from a pool of human donors with HIV.

This clonotype has a count of ten or more. V usage is TRBV20-1 and J usage is TRBJ1-1, with D possibly matching TRBD1 (6 bases). Trimming took 1 base from V and 4 from J, leaving 10 bases between them. CDR1 is DFQATT, CDR2 SNEGSKA, per germline (reference sequence). This CDR3 contains 13 residues. The DNA for the CDR3 is TGCAGTGCTAGAGTGGGCAGGGGCACTGAAGCTTTCTTT. It codes for CSARVGRGTEAFF.

This clonotype showed up many times. V is TRBV24-1 and J is TRBJ1-3, with 9 nucleotides matching TRBD1. Germline V gene lookup returns CDR1 KGHDR and CDR2 SFDVKD. Unmatched junction bases numbered 7, after V lost 9 bases and J lost 2 bases. The CDR3 runs to 15 residues. Here the CDR3 reads CATRLDRGTGNTIYF. For the CDR3, the DNA is TGTGCCACCCGACTGGACAGGGGCACTGGAAACACCATATATTTT.

There are many counts of this clonotype. V gene TRBV6-6 combines with J gene TRBJ1-6, with TRBD1 as a possible D gene (6 bases). This CDR3 spans 15 amino acids. From germline, CDR1 is MNHNY and CDR2 SVGAGI (reference sequence). Trimming left V 5 bases short and J 9 bases short, with 17 bases between. The CDR3 DNA reads as TGTGCCAGCAGTGGATACAGGGAGGTTAGTTCACCCCTCCACTTT. Translated: CASSGYREVSSPLHF.